This entry features one TCR beta chain sequence. Its antigen is currently not known. This record belongs to a study of monozygotic twins with inflammatory bowel disease (dated by TCRdb to between 2018 and 2021). At the level of the whole study: A total of approximately 30 monozygotic twin pairs were included in the full study, comprising nine German pairs (four IBD-concordant, five IBD-discordant) and 19 IBD-discordant Danish pairs. The search for disease-associated traits relied mainly on comparing IBD patients with their genetically identical healthy co-twins within discordant pairs. Each individual had, on average, about 151 000 unique TCRalpha sequences and 181 000 unique TCRbeta sequences available for analysis.

What the research found in general, with its limitations: Concordant and discordant twins showed no difference in repertoire similarity, possibly because of limited statistical power. A decrease in TCRbeta repertoire diversity, as measured by inverse Simpson index, was observed in IBD patients compared with their healthy co-twins. The analysis was unable to tell different T cell subtypes apart. No single strong signal or clonotype linked to IBD turned up in the results, so the idea that one exists was not supported. Compared with healthy twins, IBD patients had fewer clonotypes in common with other individuals, a difference most pronounced in patients showing signs of disease activity. Background noise and inter-individual variability may have been introduced into the repertoires by the differing immunosuppressive treatments among patients.

Reading from cysteine to phenylalanine, the CDR3 counts 14 amino acids. No coding sequence is recorded. From each donor, a roughly 2.5 ml peripheral blood sample was collected into PAXgene tubes and kept at -80 degrees C. Without T cell sorting, total RNA was isolated from whole blood using the PAXgene blood miRNA kit on an automated QIAcube. Deep TCRalpha and TCRbeta repertoire profiling with unique molecular barcoding was performed on peripheral blood of monozygotic twin pairs concordant or discordant for inflammatory bowel disease. For every twin pair, smoking habits were documented, and each individual was categorised as a current, former or never smoker. The library was generated by 5' RACE. Preparation of each TCR library used 3,000 to 4,000 ng of total RNA. For each sample, cDNA was synthesized in eight separate reactions using SMARTScribe reverse transcriptase. During cDNA synthesis, template switching was used to introduce unique molecular identifiers that contained a 6-nucleotide sample barcode. Two nested PCRs of around 15 and 10 cycles amplified the TCRalpha and TCRbeta cDNA, and bead purification followed each PCR. Before amplification, cDNA was treated with uracil DNA-glycosylase and purified using the QIAquick PCR purification kit. The second PCR was the step at which Illumina TruSeq-compatible adapters and sample-specific barcodes were added. Library quality and concentration were checked on TapeStation and Qubit, and libraries were pooled at approximately 4.7 ng each. The pooled libraries were sequenced with 2 x 100 bp reads and custom sequencing primers on an Illumina HiSeq2500 single-index Rapid Run. As for how the authors treated the data: MiGEC version 1.2.6 was used for UMI-based consensus assembly, which corrected PCR and sequencing errors. MiXCR version 2.1.1 was used to carry out V(D)J alignment, clonotype assembly and CDR3 extraction. Normalisation of gene usage, clonotype sharing and MAIT/NKT TCR abundance was achieved by analysing the top 1000, 10 000 and 20 000 clonotypes per sample. After downsampling to 27 000 UMIs, diversity was calculated as the inverse Simpson index using the vegan R package. Statistical testing used paired Mann-Whitney U tests on the discordant twin pairs and applied Benjamini-Hochberg correction for multiple testing. TCRdb reprocessed the reads and provides one entry for every CDR3 protein sequence; no DNA is given. TCRdb's processing, not the authors', yielded these V and J calls. The sample's table lists a count of fewer than 550,000 distinct CDR3 sequences. Jointly, the top ten make up 2.4% of the sample.

The receptor comes from a human donor with ulcerative colitis or Crohn's disease, or a healthy co-twin of an affected twin (not recorded which). This chain joins TRBV12-3 or TRBV12-4 to TRBJ2-1. The sample comprised blood. This receptor has the CDR3 CASSFLEEGNEQFF.